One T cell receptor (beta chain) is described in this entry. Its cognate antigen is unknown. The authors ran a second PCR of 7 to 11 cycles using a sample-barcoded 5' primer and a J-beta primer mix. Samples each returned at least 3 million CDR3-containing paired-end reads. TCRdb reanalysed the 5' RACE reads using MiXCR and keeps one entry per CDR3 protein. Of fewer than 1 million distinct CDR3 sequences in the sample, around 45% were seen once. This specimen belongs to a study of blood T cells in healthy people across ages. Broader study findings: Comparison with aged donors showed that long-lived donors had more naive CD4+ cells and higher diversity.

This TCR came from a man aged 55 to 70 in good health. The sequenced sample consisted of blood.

CDR3 DNA sequence: TGTGCCAGCAGCTATGGACAGGGGAAGGCAGATACGCAGTATTTT. This encodes CASSYGQGKADTQYF. The chain is built from TRBV5-6 and TRBJ2-3; 9 positions match TRBD1. The CDR3 sequence is 15 residues long. Trimming at V came to 3 bases and at J to 4 bases, leaving 6 bases not matched to a gene. The germline V gene has CDR1 SGHDT and CDR2 YYEEEE.